The 17 T cell receptor beta chains below all came from one sample that was sequenced in a study of T cell responses to AZD1222 COVID-19 vaccine. Clones were sequenced by immunoSEQ multiplex PCR, and TCRdb holds only the in-frame ones, with some missing. This table holds roughly 130,000 clones, more than 85% found once. The material was peripheral blood, obtained on day 0 of AZD1222 vaccination. Source of these receptors: an adult in good health.

The chain is built from TRBV10-3 and TRBJ2-3; D uncertain. Trimming removed 2 bases from V and 4 bases from J, with 7 bases in between. Germline V gene sequence: CDR1 ENHRY, CDR2 SYGVKD. The CDR3 is made up of 13 amino acids. The CDR3 sequence is CAISEQAPDTQYF. The CDR3, as DNA: TGTGCCATCAGTGAGCAGGCCCCAGATACGCAGTATTTT.

The rearrangement uses TRBV7-2 and TRBJ2-2; unclear D gene. V was clipped by 0 bases and J by 7 bases, with 9 bases between them. This CDR3 has 14 amino acids. CDR1 is SGHTA, CDR2 FQGNSA, per germline. For the CDR3, the DNA is TGTGCCAGCAGCTTAGCTACGGGTAACGGGGAGCTGTTTTTT. Encoded protein: CASSLATGNGELFF.

The chain joins TRBV18 to TRBJ2-3; D is uncertain. The germline V gene has CDR1 KGHSH and CDR2 LQKENI. Between the trimmed V and J ends, which lost 2 bases and 6 bases, there was a span of 9 bases. This CDR3 contains 13 residues. CDR3 amino acids: CASSPDLLDTQYF. Written as DNA, the CDR3 is TGTGCCAGCTCACCAGACCTGTTGGATACGCAGTATTTT.

The chain employs TRBV9 and TRBJ1-1; the D gene is possibly TRBD1 (6 bases). Germline lookup yields CDR1 SGDLS and CDR2 YYNGEE. This CDR3 contains 15 residues. The V gene lost 3 bases and the J gene lost 1 base, with 13 bases spanning the gap. This CDR3 is CASSAQGHGNTEAFF. The CDR3 DNA reads as TGTGCCAGCAGCGCTCAGGGGCATGGGAACACTGAAGCTTTCTTT.

To note about this clone: Other DNA sequences in the sample encode the same CDR3. The chain carries TRBV18 and TRBJ2-7; TRBD1 might be the D (5 bases). Per germline, CDR1 KGHSH and CDR2 LQKENI. The CDR3 is 13 residues long. V was cut by 3 bases and J by 1 base, with 7 bases left in between. CDR3 residues: CASSPPGSYEQYF. For the CDR3, the DNA is TGTGCCAGCTCACCTCCAGGGTCCTACGAGCAGTACTTC.

Concerning this clone: A junction boundary mismatches the germline segment, possibly from a read error. The rearrangement joins TRBV12-3 or TRBV12-4 to TRBJ2-3; no clear D gene. This CDR3 contains 12 residues. CDR3 coding DNA: TGTGCCAGCAGGTGGGGAAGACAACCGACCAATTTT. It translates to CASRWGRQPTNF.

The chain links TRBV30 to TRBJ2-2; weak D call: TRBD2 (5 bases). V lost 0 bases and J 5 bases, leaving 16 bases between the germline ends. There are 16 residues in the CDR3. CDR1 and CDR2 from the germline V gene are GTSNPN and SVGIG (reference sequence). Here the CDR3 reads CAWSVFEGRRTGELFF. The CDR3 nucleotides are TGTGCCTGGAGTGTATTTGAGGGCAGGAGAACCGGGGAGCTGTTTTTT.

This chain links TRBV7-2 with TRBJ2-6; D is unclear. Trimming pared 5 bases from V and 2 bases from J, leaving 7 bases between. CDR1 is SGHTA, CDR2 FQGNSA, per germline. The CDR3 is 14 amino acids. CDR3 sequence: CASSPSAGANVLTF. In nucleotides, the CDR3 is TGTGCCAGCAGCCCATCGGCTGGGGCCAACGTCCTGACTTTC.

V and J are TRBV7-9 and TRBJ1-6; no clear D. The V and J ends lost 2 bases and 10 bases respectively, with 9 bases between them. The CDR3 is made up of 13 amino acids. The germline V gene has CDR1 SEHNR and CDR2 FQNEAQ (reference sequence). DNA for the CDR3: TGTGCCAGCAGCTTAACGGGAATCTCACCCCTCCACTTT. Translating it yields CASSLTGISPLHF.

The V gene is TRBV18, the J gene TRBJ2-2; a weak D match, TRBD1 (6 bases). V dropped 4 bases and J dropped 6 bases, with 15 bases sitting between them. Germline V lookup: CDR1 KGHSH, CDR2 LQKENI. The CDR3 loop spans 15 amino acids. The CDR3, as DNA: TGTGCCAGCTCACGGTCTGGGGGCGCTTCCGGGGAGCTGTTTTTT. Its translation: CASSRSGGASGELFF.

V is TRBV28 and J is TRBJ1-2; 9 bases are a match to TRBD1. J lost 1 base, V lost 6 bases, and 15 bases had no gene match. The CDR3 runs 18 residues. The germline V gene has CDR1 MDHEN and CDR2 SYDVKM. CDR3: CASSFSPGQGYLNYGYTF. The CDR3 DNA is TGTGCCAGCAGCTTCAGCCCGGGACAGGGATATCTTAACTATGGCTACACCTTC.

This clone was picked up one time. The V and J genes are TRBV7-5 and TRBJ1-3; no DNA check was done on the table's D call, TRBD1. TRBV7-5 is termed a pseudogene. This CDR3 comprises 11 residues. The CDR3 nucleotides are TGTGCCAGAAGCCCTAAGGACAGGTTGTATTTT. Its translation: CARSPKDRLYF.

This clone came up a few times. The V call is TRBV5-4, the J call TRBJ2-4; D is unresolved. This CDR3 is 14 amino acids long. Germline V lookup: CDR1 SGHNT, CDR2 YYREEE (reference sequence). Trimming shortened V by 3 bases and J by 2 bases, and 9 bases separated the two germline ends. CDR3 DNA: TGTGCCAGCAGCTCCCGGGCTTCCAAAAACATTCAGTACTTC. As protein: CASSSRASKNIQYF.

There are a few counts of this clone. The chain recombines TRBV4-2 with TRBJ2-3; 9 bases fit TRBD2. Trimming removed 1 base from V and 2 bases from J; junction bases left unmatched: 13. The CDR3 spans 19 residues. Germline V gives CDR1 LGHNA, CDR2 YNFKEQ. The CDR3 sequence: CASSQAPLVSGGNTDTQYF. DNA for the CDR3: TGTGCCAGCAGCCAAGCCCCACTCGTTAGCGGGGGTAACACAGATACGCAGTATTTT.

This clone was seen just once. The chain has TRBV4-1 and TRBJ2-7, with D unresolved. V lost 4 bases, J lost 1 base, and 11 bases lay in between. CDR1 MGHRA and CDR2 YSYEKL come from the germline V gene. The CDR3 length is 14 residues. CDR3 loop: CASSPTSASYEQYF. The DNA for the CDR3 is TGCGCCAGCAGCCCGACGAGCGCTTCCTACGAGCAGTACTTC.

This chain connects TRBV9 to TRBJ2-6; TRBD1 aligns across 7 bases. Germline V lookup: CDR1 SGDLS, CDR2 YYNGEE. This CDR3 region has 19 residues. V dropped 0 bases and J dropped 0; count of bases not matched to a gene: 9. The CDR3 region is CASSVGLTGPGSGANVLTF. In DNA form, the CDR3 reads TGTGCCAGCAGCGTAGGGTTGACAGGGCCTGGCTCTGGGGCCAACGTCCTGACTTTC.

V gene TRBV7-2 combines with J gene TRBJ2-3, with 7 nucleotides matching TRBD2. Looked up from germline, CDR1 is SGHTA and CDR2 is FQGNSA. The ends lost 0 bases at V and 3 bases at J; junction bases unmatched: 0. This CDR3 spans 14 amino acids. The CDR3 bases are TGTGCCAGCAGCTTAGCGGGGGGGACAGATACGCAGTATTTT. Its protein product is CASSLAGGTDTQYF.